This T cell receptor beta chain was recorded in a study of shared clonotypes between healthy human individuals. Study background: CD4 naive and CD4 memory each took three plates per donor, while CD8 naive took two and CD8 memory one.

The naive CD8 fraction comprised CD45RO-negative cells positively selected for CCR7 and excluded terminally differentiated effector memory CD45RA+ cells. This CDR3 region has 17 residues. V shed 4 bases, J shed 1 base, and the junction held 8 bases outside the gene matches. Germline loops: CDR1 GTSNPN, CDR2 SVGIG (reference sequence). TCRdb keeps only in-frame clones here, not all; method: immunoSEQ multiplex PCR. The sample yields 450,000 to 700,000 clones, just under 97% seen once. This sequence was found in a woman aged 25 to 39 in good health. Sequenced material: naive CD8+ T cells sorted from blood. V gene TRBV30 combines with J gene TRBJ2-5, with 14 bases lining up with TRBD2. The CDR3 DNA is TGTGCCTGGATGTCTAGACTAGCGGGAGGGCCCCAAGAGACCCAGTACTTC. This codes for CAWMSRLAGGPQETQYF.